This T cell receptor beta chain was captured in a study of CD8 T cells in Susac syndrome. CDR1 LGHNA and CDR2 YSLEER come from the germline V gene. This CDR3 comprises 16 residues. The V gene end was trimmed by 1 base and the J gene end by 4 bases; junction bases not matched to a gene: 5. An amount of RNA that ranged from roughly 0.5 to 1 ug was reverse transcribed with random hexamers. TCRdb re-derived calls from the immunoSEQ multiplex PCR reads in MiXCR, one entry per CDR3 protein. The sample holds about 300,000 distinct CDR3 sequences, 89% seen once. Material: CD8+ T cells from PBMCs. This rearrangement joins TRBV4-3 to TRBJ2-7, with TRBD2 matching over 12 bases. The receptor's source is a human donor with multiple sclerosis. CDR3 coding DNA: TGCGCCAGCAGCCAAGGGCCTAGCGGGGGGGGGTACGAGCAGTACTTC. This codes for CASSQGPSGGGYEQYF.